What follows describes a single T cell receptor (beta chain). The data originate from a study of blood T cells in healthy people across ages. Using a J-beta primer mix together with a sample-barcoded 5' primer, a second PCR was run for roughly 6 to 12 cycles. Using its own MiXCR run on the 5' RACE reads, TCRdb lists one record per CDR3 protein. The repertoire holds more than 900,000 distinct CDR3 sequences, with 29% as singletons. V was pared by 7 bases and J by 0 bases, with 3 bases of the junction left unmatched. Germline V gene lookup returns CDR1 MNHEY and CDR2 SVGEGT. The CDR3 has 16 residues. This same sample was also part of a study on T cells of mothers and their children.

Sequenced sample: blood. The TCR was taken from a woman aged 40 to 55 in good health. The gene calls are TRBV6-2 or TRBV6-3 and TRBJ2-4; TRBD2 aligns across 13 bases. CDR3 in amino acids: CASIGLAGVAKNIQYF. CDR3 sequence (DNA): TGTGCCAGCATCGGACTAGCGGGGGTAGCCAAAAACATTCAGTACTTC.